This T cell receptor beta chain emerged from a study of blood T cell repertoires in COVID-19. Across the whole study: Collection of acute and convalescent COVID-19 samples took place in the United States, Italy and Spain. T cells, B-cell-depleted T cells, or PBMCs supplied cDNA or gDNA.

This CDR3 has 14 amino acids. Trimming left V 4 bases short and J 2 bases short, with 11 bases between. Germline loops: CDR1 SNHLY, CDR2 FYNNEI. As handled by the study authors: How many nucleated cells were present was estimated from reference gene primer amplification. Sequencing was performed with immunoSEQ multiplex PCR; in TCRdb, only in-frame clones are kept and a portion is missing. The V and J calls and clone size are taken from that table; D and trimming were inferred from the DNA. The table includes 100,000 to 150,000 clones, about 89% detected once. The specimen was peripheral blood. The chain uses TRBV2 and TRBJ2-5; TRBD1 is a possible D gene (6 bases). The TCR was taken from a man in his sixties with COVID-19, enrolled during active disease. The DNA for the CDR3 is TGTGCCAGCAGTGGGGGACAACCTCAAGAGACCCAGTACTTC. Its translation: CASSGGQPQETQYF.